This TCR beta chain appears in the sequencing data of a study of graft-versus-host responses after intestinal transplantation. Across the study: The transplants performed in recipients were multivisceral, liver-intestinal, or isolated intestinal. After anti-thymocyte globulin induction, recipients took tacrolimus and steroids for three to four years. Notes on the study in general: The recipient marrow held GvH clones, and some of them showed up first in ileum or blood.

Measured with immunoSEQ multiplex PCR; TCRdb has only the in-frame clones, and not every one. The top ten clones hold about 20% of a sample with tens of thousands of clones, about 93% of them seen once. Concerning this clone: What it recognizes is unknown.

The CDR3 extends over 17 amino acids. Germline CDR1 LNHNV, CDR2 YYDKDF (reference sequence). Unmatched junction bases numbered 6, after V lost 0 bases and J lost 4 bases. The TCR comes from a human donor who was the organ donor for an intestinal transplant. Sample: unstimulated CD8+ T cells sorted from spleen or lymph node cells, taken before transplant. The chain is built from TRBV15 and TRBJ2-2; 9 bases align to TRBD1. The CDR3: CATSRDGDRVFTGELFF. The DNA for the CDR3 is TGTGCCACCAGCAGAGACGGGGACAGGGTTTTCACCGGGGAGCTGTTTTTT.